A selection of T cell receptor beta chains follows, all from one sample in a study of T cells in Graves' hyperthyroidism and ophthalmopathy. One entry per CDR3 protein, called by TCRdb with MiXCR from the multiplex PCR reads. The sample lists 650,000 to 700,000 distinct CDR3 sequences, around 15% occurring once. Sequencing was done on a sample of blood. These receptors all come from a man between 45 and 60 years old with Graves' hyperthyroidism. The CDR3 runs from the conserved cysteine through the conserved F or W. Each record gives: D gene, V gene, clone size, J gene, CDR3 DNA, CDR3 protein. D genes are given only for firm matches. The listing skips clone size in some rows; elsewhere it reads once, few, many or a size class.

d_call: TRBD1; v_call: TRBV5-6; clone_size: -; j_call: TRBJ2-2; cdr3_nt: TGTGCCAGCAGGGGAACAGGGGGGACCGGGGAGCTGTTTTTT; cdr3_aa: CASRGTGGTGELFF
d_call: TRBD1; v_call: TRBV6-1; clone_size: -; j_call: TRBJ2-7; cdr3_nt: TGTGCCAGCAGGGCGGACAGGGGAGGCTCCTACGAGCAGTACTTC; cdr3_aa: CASRADRGGSYEQYF
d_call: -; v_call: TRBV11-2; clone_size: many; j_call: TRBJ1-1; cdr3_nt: TGTGCCAGCAGCTTAGTTACACTCCCGAACACTGAAGCTTTCTTT; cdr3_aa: CASSLVTLPNTEAFF
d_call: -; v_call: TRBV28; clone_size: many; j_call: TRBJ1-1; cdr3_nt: TGTGCCAGCAGTTCGGGGAACACTGAAGCTTTCTTT; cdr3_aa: CASSSGNTEAFF
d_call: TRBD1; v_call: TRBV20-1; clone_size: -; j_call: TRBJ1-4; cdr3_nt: TGCAGTGCTTCGGACAGGGGTCCTCTCACTGCAACTAATGAAAAACTGTTTTTT; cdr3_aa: CSASDRGPLTATNEKLFF
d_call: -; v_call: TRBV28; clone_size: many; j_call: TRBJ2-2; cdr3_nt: TGTGCCAGCAGTTATCCCCCGGGACGTAACACCGGGGAGCTGTTTTTT; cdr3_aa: CASSYPPGRNTGELFF
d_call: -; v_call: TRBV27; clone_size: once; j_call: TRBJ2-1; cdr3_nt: TGTGCCAGCAGCTCCGGGATCGCACGAACCAGCTCCTACAATGAGCAGTTCTTC; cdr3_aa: CASSSGIARTSSYNEQFF
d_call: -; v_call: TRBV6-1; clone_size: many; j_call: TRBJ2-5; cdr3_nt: TGTGCCAGCAGTTATGGCCGACTTCGGACAGACCAAGAGACCCAGTACTTC; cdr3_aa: CASSYGRLRTDQETQYF
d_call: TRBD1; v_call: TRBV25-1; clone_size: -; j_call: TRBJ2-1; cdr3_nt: TGTGCCAGCAGTGAATGCTTAAGAGATCTTGGTGAAGCAAGCGGACAGGAAGCCTACAGTGAGCAGTTCTTC; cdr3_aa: CASSECLRDLGEASGQEAYSEQFF
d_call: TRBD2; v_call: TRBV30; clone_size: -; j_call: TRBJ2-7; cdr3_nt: TGTGCCTGGAGTGCGGGACTAGCGGGAGCTGGATCGATCTACGAGCAGTACTTC; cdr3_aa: CAWSAGLAGAGSIYEQYF
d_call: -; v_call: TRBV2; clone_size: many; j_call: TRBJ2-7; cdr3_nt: TGTGCCAGCAGCGGGAGCTGGATCTCCTACGAGCAGTACTTC; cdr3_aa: CASSGSWISYEQYF
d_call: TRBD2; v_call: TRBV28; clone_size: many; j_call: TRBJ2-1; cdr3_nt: TGTGCCAGCAGCCCCGGGACTAGTGGGGCCCAAGGGGTGTCCTACAATGAGCAGTTCTTC; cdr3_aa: CASSPGTSGAQGVSYNEQFF
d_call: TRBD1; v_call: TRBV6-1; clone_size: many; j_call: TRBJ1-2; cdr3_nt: TGTGCCAGCAGTCCCCCGACAGGGAAAGGCTACACCTTC; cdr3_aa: CASSPPTGKGYTF
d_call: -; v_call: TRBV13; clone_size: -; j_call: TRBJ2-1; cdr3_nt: TGTGCCAGCAGCTTAGGAGACAACTCCTACAATGAGCAGTTCTTC; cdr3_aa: CASSLGDNSYNEQFF
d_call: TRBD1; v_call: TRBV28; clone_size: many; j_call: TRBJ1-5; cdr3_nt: TGTGCCAGCAGTTTACTAAGACAGGGGGCCGGTCAGCCCCAGCATTTT; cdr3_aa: CASSLLRQGAGQPQHF